Each of the 14 T cell receptor beta chains below was sequenced from the same sample in a study of blood T cell repertoires in COVID-19 (dated by TCRdb to 2018 to 2021). Libraries were prepared through the immunoSEQ multiplex PCR assay. TCRdb mirrors the immuneACCESS table, restricted to in-frame sequences. Some clones are absent from its copies; in checked studies, under half trace to an unresolved V gene, and the reason for the others is unknown. Across this sample there are hundreds of thousands of clones, with around 80% seen only once. 1.9% of the sample comes from the top ten. Sequenced material: peripheral blood. Receptor source: a woman older than 75 with acute or convalescent COVID-19.

CDR3 sequence reads: CASSIGGRGYQPQHF. The CDR3, as DNA: TGTGCCAGTAGTATAGGGGGCAGGGGGTATCAGCCCCAGCATTTT. The gene calls are TRBV19 and TRBJ1-5, with 7 bases that match TRBD1. The CDR3 is made up of 15 amino acids. The V gene end was trimmed by 1 base and the J gene end by 5 bases; junction bases not matched to a gene: 5. The germline CDR1 and CDR2 sequences are LNHDA and SQIVND (reference sequence).

The gene calls are TRBV5-8 and TRBJ1-3, with D uncertain. This CDR3 is 14 amino acids long. Deletions cut 0 bases from V and 3 bases from J, with 7 bases between. The V gene's germline CDR1 is SGHTS and CDR2 YDEGEE. CDR3 protein: CASSLGRNGNTIYF. In DNA, the CDR3 is TGTGCCAGCAGCTTGGGCAGAAATGGAAACACCATATATTTT.

This chain links TRBV7-3 with TRBJ2-2; no clear D. Trimming removed 1 base from V and 2 bases from J, with 8 bases in between. The CDR3 consists of 15 residues. Per germline, CDR1 SGHTA and CDR2 FQGTGA. The CDR3: CASSLNFPNTGELFF. The CDR3 region has the DNA TGTGCCAGCAGCTTAAACTTCCCAAACACCGGGGAGCTGTTTTTT.

This clone appeared once. The CDR3 DNA sequence: TGTGCCAGCAGCCCAGGGGTGCCGAACACTGAAGCTTTCTTT. Encoded protein: CASSPGVPNTEAFF. The rearrangement joins TRBV28 to TRBJ1-1; perhaps TRBD1 as D (6 bases). Germline CDR1 and CDR2: MDHEN and SYDVKM. Deletions cut 6 bases from V and 1 base from J, with 12 bases between. The CDR3 covers 14 residues.

The chain is built from TRBV5-1 and TRBJ2-2; D may be TRBD1 (5 bases). Looked up from germline, CDR1 is SGHRS and CDR2 is YFSETQ. This CDR3 has 15 residues. V was shortened by 1 base and J by 5 bases, with 12 bases between the two germline ends. CDR3 loop: CASSLTSGKTGELFF. CDR3 bases: TGCGCCAGCAGCTTGACGTCAGGGAAAACCGGGGAGCTGTTTTTT.

The rearrangement links TRBV6-1 to TRBJ2-3; 10 nucleotides agree with TRBD1. CDR3 length: 16 residues. The germline CDR1 and CDR2 sequences are MNHNS and SASEGT. After removal of 4 bases from V and 0 bases from J, the junction contained 4 bases not matched to a gene. The DNA for the CDR3 is TGTGCCAGCAGTGCGATGGACAGGGGGAGCACAGATACGCAGTATTTT. Translation: CASSAMDRGSTDTQYF.

The chain is built from TRBV9 and TRBJ2-3; 10 positions match TRBD2. Germline CDR1 and CDR2: SGDLS and YYNGEE. V gave up 0 bases and J gave up 3 bases; unmatched junction bases: 7. The CDR3 has 17 residues. The CDR3 DNA reads TGTGCCAGCAGCGTAGAGGCTAGCGGGAGCCTAACAGATACGCAGTATTTT. Translated, it gives CASSVEASGSLTDTQYF.

The chain couples TRBV5-1 to TRBJ2-2; 9 bases fit TRBD2. The CDR3 loop spans 16 amino acids. Germline-derived CDR1 and CDR2 are SGHRS and YFSETQ. The trim removed 0 bases at V and 6 bases at J, leaving 6 bases unmatched. Here the CDR3 reads CASSLGVAGEAGELFF. In DNA form, the CDR3 reads TGCGCCAGCAGCTTGGGGGTAGCGGGAGAAGCCGGGGAGCTGTTTTTT.

Here the CDR3 DNA reads TGTGCCAGCAGCCAAGAGGTCGGCGGGGGTGAAAAACTGTTTTTT. Its protein product is CASSQEVGGGEKLFF. This rearrangement joins TRBV14 to TRBJ1-4; maybe TRBD1 (5 bases). This CDR3 has 15 amino acids. Germline V gene lookup returns CDR1 SGHDN and CDR2 FVKESK. Trimming removed 0 bases at V and 7 bases at J, with 12 bases between.

This clone has a handful of counts. Distinct nucleotide sequences in the sample also encode this CDR3. The chain carries TRBV18 and TRBJ1-4, with D possibly matching TRBD1 (5 bases). V lost 3 bases and J lost 4, with 6 bases in between. There are 13 residues in the CDR3. Germline values: CDR1 KGHSH, CDR2 LQKENI. The CDR3 loop is CASSPGLNEKLFF. The CDR3 nucleotides are TGTGCCAGCTCACCGGGGCTTAATGAAAAACTGTTTTTT.

The rearrangement joins TRBV6-1 to TRBJ1-3; 8 bases map to TRBD1. Trimming took 8 bases from V and 9 from J; bases not matched to a gene: 6. This CDR3 has 12 amino acids. The germline V gene has CDR1 MNHNS and CDR2 SASEGT. The CDR3 DNA sequence: TGTGCCAGCGGGCAGGGGGCTCCCACCATATATTTT. Translated: CASGQGAPTIYF.

The chain recombines TRBV10-3 with TRBJ1-5, with 11 bases lining up with TRBD1. CDR3 length: 14 residues. The V segment lost 7 bases and the J segment 4 bases; nucleotides outside the gene matches: 3. CDR1 is ENHRY, CDR2 SYGVKD, per germline. For the CDR3, the DNA is TGTGCCATCAATGGACAGGGGGCGAATCAGCCCCAGCATTTT. Translating it yields CAINGQGANQPQHF.

The chain uses TRBV15 and TRBJ2-1; 11 nucleotides line up with TRBD2. The CDR3 extends over 17 amino acids. CDR1 and CDR2 from the germline V gene are LNHNV and YYDKDF (reference sequence). With 0 bases clipped from V and 4 bases from J, the junction kept 5 bases outside the gene matches. CDR3: CATSRDYGTSGYNEQFF. CDR3 in DNA: TGTGCCACCAGCAGAGACTACGGGACTAGCGGATACAATGAGCAGTTCTTC.

This sequence joins TRBV2 and TRBJ2-1, with TRBD1 identical over 7 bases. This CDR3 has 14 residues. The trim removed 6 bases at V and 6 bases at J, leaving 8 bases unmatched. Germline assignment: CDR1 SNHLY and CDR2 FYNNEI. CDR3 in amino acids: CASRETGVGNEQFF. CDR3 nucleotides: TGTGCCAGCAGGGAAACAGGGGTTGGCAATGAGCAGTTCTTC.